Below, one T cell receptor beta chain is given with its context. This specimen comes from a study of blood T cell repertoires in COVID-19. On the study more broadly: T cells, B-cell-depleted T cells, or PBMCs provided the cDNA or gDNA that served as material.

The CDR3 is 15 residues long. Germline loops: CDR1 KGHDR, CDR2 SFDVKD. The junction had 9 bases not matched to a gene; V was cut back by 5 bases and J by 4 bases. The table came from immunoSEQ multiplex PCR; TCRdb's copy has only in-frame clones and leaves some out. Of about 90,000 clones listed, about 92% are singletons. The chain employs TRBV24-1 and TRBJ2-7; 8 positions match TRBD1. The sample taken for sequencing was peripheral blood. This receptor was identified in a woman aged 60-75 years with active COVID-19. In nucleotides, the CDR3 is TGTGCCACCAGTGCCCCCGGACAGGGCTATTACGAGCAGTACTTC. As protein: CATSAPGQGYYEQYF.